This T cell receptor (beta chain) stems from a study of siplizumab effects on memory and regulatory T cells. Study-wide points: Memory T cells appeared less diverse than naive cells, which seemed to contribute substantially to alloresponse.

About this clone itself: Its antigen remains unidentified.

This table comes from immunoSEQ multiplex PCR, and its TCRdb copy is limited to in-frame clones, with some not included. The data show more than 85,000 clones, just over 90% seen once. This clonotype originated in a human donor in good health. The material sequenced was Tregs sorted from blood.

Here the CDR3 DNA reads TGTGCCAGCAACCAGGGGGGCAACTATGGCTACACCTTC. Its protein is CASNQGGNYGYTF. The chain has TRBV7-8 and TRBJ1-2, with 7 bases matching TRBD1. V lost 7 bases, J lost 2 bases, and 4 bases stayed unmatched. From germline, CDR1 is SGHVS and CDR2 FQNEAQ. The length of the CDR3 is 13 residues. The full variable domain, with the rest looked up from reference TRBV7-8 and TRBJ1-2, is GAGVSQSPRYKVAKRGQDVALRCDPISGHVSLFWYQQALGQGPEFLTYFQNEAQLDKSGLPSDRFFAERPEGSVSTLKIQRTQQEDSAVYLCASNQGGNYGYTFGSGTRLTVV.